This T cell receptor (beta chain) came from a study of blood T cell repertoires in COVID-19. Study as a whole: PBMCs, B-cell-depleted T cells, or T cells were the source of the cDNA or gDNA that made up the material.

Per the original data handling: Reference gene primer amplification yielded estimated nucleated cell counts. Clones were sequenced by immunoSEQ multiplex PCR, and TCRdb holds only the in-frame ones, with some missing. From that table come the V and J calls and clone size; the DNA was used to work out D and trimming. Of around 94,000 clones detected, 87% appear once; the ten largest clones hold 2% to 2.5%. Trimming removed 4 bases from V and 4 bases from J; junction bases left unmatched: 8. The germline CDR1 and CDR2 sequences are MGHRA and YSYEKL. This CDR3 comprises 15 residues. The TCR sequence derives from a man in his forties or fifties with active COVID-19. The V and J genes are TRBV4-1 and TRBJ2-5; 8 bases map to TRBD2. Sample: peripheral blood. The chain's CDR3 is CASSLGGGPLETQYF. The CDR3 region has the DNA TGCGCCAGCAGCCTCGGCGGGGGGCCTTTAGAGACCCAGTACTTC.